This T cell receptor beta chain derives from a study of Graves' ophthalmopathy and Graves' hyperthyroidism. This clonotype was found many times. The CDR3 totals 17 residues. V shed 4 bases and J 3 bases; nucleotides not matched to a gene: 14. The germline V gene encodes CDR1 SGDLS and CDR2 YYNGEE. Amplified material comprised TCR beta CDR3 regions derived from RNA transcripts. Amplification began with first-round RT-PCR using HTBI primers, then second-round multiplex PCR was performed. TCRdb ran MiXCR on the multiplex PCR reads and lists one entry per CDR3 protein. This table has 600,000 to 700,000 distinct CDR3 sequences, roughly two fifths appearing once.

V usage is TRBV9 and J usage is TRBJ1-2; TRBD1 agrees at 8 bases. The receptor's source is an adult man with Graves' ophthalmopathy. The sample consisted of peripheral blood. CDR3 region: CASSTMDLGQGDYGYTF. In DNA, the CDR3 is TGTGCCAGCAGCACCATGGACCTCGGACAGGGAGACTATGGCTACACCTTC.